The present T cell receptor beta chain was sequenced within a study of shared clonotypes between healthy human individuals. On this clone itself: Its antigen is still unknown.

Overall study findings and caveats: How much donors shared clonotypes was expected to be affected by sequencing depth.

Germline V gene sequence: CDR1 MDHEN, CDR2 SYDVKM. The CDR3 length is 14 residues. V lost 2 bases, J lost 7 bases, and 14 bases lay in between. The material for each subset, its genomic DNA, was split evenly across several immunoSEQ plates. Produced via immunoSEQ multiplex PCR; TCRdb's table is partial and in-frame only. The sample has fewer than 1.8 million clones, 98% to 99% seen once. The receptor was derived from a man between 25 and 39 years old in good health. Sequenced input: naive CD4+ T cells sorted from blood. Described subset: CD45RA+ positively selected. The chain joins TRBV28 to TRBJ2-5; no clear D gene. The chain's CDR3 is CASSLGHATGTQYF. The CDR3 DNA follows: TGTGCCAGCAGTTTAGGCCACGCCACCGGGACCCAGTACTTC.